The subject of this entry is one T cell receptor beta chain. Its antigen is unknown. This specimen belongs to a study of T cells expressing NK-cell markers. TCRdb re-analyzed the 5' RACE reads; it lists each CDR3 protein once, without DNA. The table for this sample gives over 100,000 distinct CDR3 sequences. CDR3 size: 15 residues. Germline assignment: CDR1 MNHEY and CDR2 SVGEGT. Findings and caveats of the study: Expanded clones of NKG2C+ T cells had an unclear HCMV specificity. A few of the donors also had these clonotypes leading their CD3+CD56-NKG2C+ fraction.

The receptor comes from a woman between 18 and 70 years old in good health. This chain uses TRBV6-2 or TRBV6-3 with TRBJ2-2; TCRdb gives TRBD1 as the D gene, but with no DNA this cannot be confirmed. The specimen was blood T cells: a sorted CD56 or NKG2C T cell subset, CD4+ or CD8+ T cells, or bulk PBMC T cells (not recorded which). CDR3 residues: CASSYGPDSGGELFF.